The 15 T cell receptor beta chains reported below all come from one sample, sequenced in a study of a mutant IDH1 vaccine in newly diagnosed glioma. Their recognized antigens are unknown. Time point described: week 5, during vaccination. Vaccine doses each comprised 300 ug of mutant IDH1 20-mer peptide, with topical imiquimod. Clones were read by immunoSEQ multiplex PCR, and TCRdb kept only the in-frame ones, dropping some. The sample includes roughly 11,000 clones, roughly 84% of them seen just once. Sequences were derived from PBMCs, sampled from a glioma patient whose treatment included an IDH1 peptide vaccine. The receptors come from a woman aged 40 to 50 with glioma. Some clones in this sample may be carry-over from other donors' samples.

The rearrangement joins TRBV7-2 to TRBJ2-5; either TRBD1 or TRBD2 may fit D (5 bases each). V gave up 3 bases and J gave up 5 bases, with 13 bases separating them. CDR1 is SGHTA, CDR2 FQGNSA, per germline. The CDR3 consists of 14 residues. As DNA, the CDR3 is TGTGCCAGCAGCTTGTCAGGATGGGGGGAGACCCAGTACTTC. Its protein is CASSLSGWGETQYF.

The chain joins TRBV18 to TRBJ1-5; D ambiguous. The CDR3 contains 13 residues. Trimming pared 6 bases from V and 1 base from J, leaving 7 bases between. Germline V CDR1 and CDR2: KGHSH, LQKENI. DNA of the CDR3: TGTGCCAGCTCGCGGGCGAGCAATCAGCCCCAGCATTTT. Protein sequence: CASSRASNQPQHF.

The V call is TRBV13, the J call TRBJ2-3, with TRBD2 matching 8 bases. This CDR3 has 14 residues. V was pared by 5 bases and J by 8 bases, with 9 bases of the junction left unmatched. The germline CDR1 and CDR2 sequences are PRHDT and FYEKMQ (reference sequence). The CDR3 here is CASSRTSGGGTQYF. The CDR3, as DNA: TGTGCCAGCAGCCGTACTAGCGGAGGAGGTACGCAGTATTTT. The variable domain in full, completed from reference TRBV13 and TRBJ2-3, reads AAGVIQSPRHLIKEKRETATLKCYPIPRHDTVYWYQQGPGQDPQFLISFYEKMQSDKGSIPDRFSAQQFSDYHSELNMSSLELGDSALYFCASSRTSGGGTQYFGPGTRLTVL.

This chain links TRBV6-1 with TRBJ2-2; D remains ambiguous. Trimming took 6 bases from V and 4 from J, leaving 12 bases between them. The CDR3 consists of 14 residues. Germline CDR1 is MNHNS and CDR2 is SASEGT. CDR3 sequence (DNA): TGTGCCAGCAGGCCAATGACAATCACCGGGGAGCTGTTTTTT. Its translation: CASRPMTITGELFF.

The chain couples TRBV15 to TRBJ1-5; maybe TRBD1 (5 bases). V was shortened by 3 bases and J by 5 bases, with 11 bases between the two germline ends. Germline V gene lookup returns CDR1 LNHNV and CDR2 YYDKDF (reference sequence). The CDR3 contains 14 residues. DNA for the CDR3: TGTGCCACCAGCAGTAAGGGGACGTATCAGCCCCAGCATTTT. Translating gives CATSSKGTYQPQHF.

The rearrangement links TRBV19 to TRBJ2-1, with D perhaps matching TRBD1 (6 bases). The CDR3 loop spans 15 amino acids. The ends were cut back, 5 bases at V and 3 bases at J, with 14 bases in the middle. The V gene's germline CDR1 is LNHDA and CDR2 SQIVND (reference sequence). This CDR3 is CASSLMRGIYNEQFF. The CDR3 DNA reads as TGTGCCAGTAGTCTGATGAGGGGGATCTACAATGAGCAGTTCTTC.

V usage is TRBV5-1 and J usage is TRBJ1-2; no firm D call. Germline V lookup: CDR1 SGHRS, CDR2 YFSETQ. The length of the CDR3 is 15 residues. V was clipped by 0 bases and J by 3 bases, with 12 bases between them. Here the CDR3 DNA reads TGCGCCAGCAGCTTGGAGGCCCCCTTTTACTATGGCTACACCTTC. Its translation: CASSLEAPFYYGYTF.

This clone was observed once. The chain links TRBV2 to TRBJ2-7, with TRBD2 as a possible D gene (5 bases). Between the trimmed V and J ends, which lost 3 bases and 2 bases, there was a span of 14 bases. The germline gives CDR1 SNHLY, CDR2 FYNNEI. The CDR3 totals 15 residues. In nucleotides, the CDR3 is TGTGCCAGCAGTGATGAAGGGTGGAGGACCTACGAGCAGTACTTC. Amino acid sequence: CASSDEGWRTYEQYF.

The chain employs TRBV7-6 and TRBJ2-3; 7 bases are a match to TRBD2. CDR1 and CDR2 from the germline V gene are SGHVS and FNYEAQ. The CDR3 spans 14 residues. V shed 3 bases and J 5 bases; nucleotides not matched to a gene: 5. The CDR3 region is CASSFGLEKDTQYF. CDR3 bases: TGTGCCAGCAGCTTCGGACTAGAGAAAGATACGCAGTATTTT. The variable domain in full, completed from reference TRBV7-6 and TRBJ2-3, reads GAGVSQSPRYKVTKRGQDVALRCDPISGHVSLYWYRQALGQGPEFLTYFNYEAQQDKSGLPNDRFSAERPEGSISTLTIQRTEQRDSAMYRCASSFGLEKDTQYFGPGTRLTVL.

This chain uses TRBV4-1 with TRBJ1-1, with D perhaps matching TRBD1 (6 bases). Per germline, CDR1 MGHRA and CDR2 YSYEKL. The CDR3 spans 18 residues. Trimming left V 4 bases short and J 1 base short, with 22 bases between. For the CDR3, the DNA is TGCGCCAGCAGCCCGCCCGACGGGCTTGACAGGCAGAACACTGAAGCTTTCTTT. Amino acid sequence: CASSPPDGLDRQNTEAFF.

This clone has only a few counts. V is TRBV29-1 and J is TRBJ1-1, with no clear D. This CDR3 is built from 11 residues. Germline values: CDR1 SQVTM, CDR2 ANQGSEA. The DNA for the CDR3 is TGCAGAGCGACGGTGAACACTGAAGCTTTCTTT. Its protein product is CRATVNTEAFF. The full variable domain, in which reference TRBV29-1 and TRBJ1-1 provide the parts outside the CDR3, is SAVISQKPSRDICQRGTSLTIQCQVDSQVTMMFWYRQQPGQSLTLIATANQGSEATYESGFVIDKFPISRPNLTFSTLTVSNMSPEDSSIYLCRATVNTEAFFGQGTRLTVV.

This clone was counted a single time. The gene calls are TRBV7-2 and TRBJ2-1; D call uncertain. This CDR3 is 13 amino acids long. Trimming pared 4 bases from V and 5 bases from J, leaving 9 bases between. Germline CDR1 and CDR2: SGHTA and FQGNSA. The CDR3 region is CASSSSSNNEQFF. CDR3 sequence (DNA): TGTGCCAGCAGCTCGTCCAGTAACAATGAGCAGTTCTTC.

The chain couples TRBV19 to TRBJ2-6; 13 bases map to TRBD2. Germline lookup yields CDR1 LNHDA and CDR2 SQIVND (reference sequence). CDR3 length: 22 residues. V lost 7 bases and J lost 2; bases outside the gene matches: 20. CDR3 sequence: CASTFPPRLAGGNPPGANVLTF. CDR3 nucleotide sequence: TGTGCCAGTACCTTCCCGCCCCGACTAGCGGGGGGCAACCCCCCTGGGGCCAACGTCCTGACTTTC.

V gene TRBV7-8 combines with J gene TRBJ2-7, with 7 bases that match TRBD2. The CDR3 runs to 18 residues. J gave up 2 bases and V 4 bases, and 17 bases lay outside the gene matches. CDR1 and CDR2 from the germline V gene are SGHVS and FQNEAQ. The CDR3 protein is CASSSVGGVRDYPYEQYF. CDR3 DNA sequence: TGTGCCAGCAGCTCAGTTGGGGGGGTTCGGGACTACCCCTACGAGCAGTACTTC. The full variable domain, with the rest looked up from reference TRBV7-8 and TRBJ2-7, is GAGVSQSPRYKVAKRGQDVALRCDPISGHVSLFWYQQALGQGPEFLTYFQNEAQLDKSGLPSDRFFAERPEGSVSTLKIQRTQQEDSAVYLCASSSVGGVRDYPYEQYFGPGTRLTVT.

The chain couples TRBV6-4 to TRBJ2-3; D is uncertain. Germline V lookup: CDR1 MRHNA, CDR2 SNTAGT. The CDR3 is 12 amino acids. The V and J ends lost 5 bases and 0 bases respectively, with 3 bases between them. The CDR3 region has the DNA TGTGCCAGCAGTCTTAGCACAGATACGCAGTATTTT. Residues: CASSLSTDTQYF.